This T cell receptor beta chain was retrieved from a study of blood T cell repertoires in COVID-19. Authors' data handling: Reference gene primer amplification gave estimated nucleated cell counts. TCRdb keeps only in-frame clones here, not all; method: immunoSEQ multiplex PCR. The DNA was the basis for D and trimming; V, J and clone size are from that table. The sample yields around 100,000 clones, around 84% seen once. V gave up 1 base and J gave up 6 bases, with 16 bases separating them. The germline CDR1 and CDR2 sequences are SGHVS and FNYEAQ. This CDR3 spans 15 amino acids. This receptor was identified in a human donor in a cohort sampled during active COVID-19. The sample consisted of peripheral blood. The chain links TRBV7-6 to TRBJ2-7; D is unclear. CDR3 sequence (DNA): TGTGCCAGCAGCTTAGGTGGGTCCCTATCGGGCGAGCAGTACTTC. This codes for CASSLGGSLSGEQYF. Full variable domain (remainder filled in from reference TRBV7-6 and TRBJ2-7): GAGVSQSPRYKVTKRGQDVALRCDPISGHVSLYWYRQALGQGPEFLTYFNYEAQQDKSGLPNDRFSAERPEGSISTLTIQRTEQRDSAMYRCASSLGGSLSGEQYFGPGTRLTVT.